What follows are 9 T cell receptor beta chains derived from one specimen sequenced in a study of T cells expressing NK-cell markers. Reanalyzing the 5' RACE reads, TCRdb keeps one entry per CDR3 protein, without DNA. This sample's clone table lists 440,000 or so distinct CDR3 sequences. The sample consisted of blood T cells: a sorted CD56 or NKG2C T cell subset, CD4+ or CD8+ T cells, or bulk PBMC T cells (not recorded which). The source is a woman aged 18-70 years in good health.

This CDR3 reads CASSQESGRSIRSPLHF. The rearrangement links TRBV4-3 to TRBJ1-6; lacking DNA, the TRBD1 call made by TCRdb goes unchecked. Germline CDR1 is LGHNA and CDR2 is YSLEER. This CDR3 has 17 residues.

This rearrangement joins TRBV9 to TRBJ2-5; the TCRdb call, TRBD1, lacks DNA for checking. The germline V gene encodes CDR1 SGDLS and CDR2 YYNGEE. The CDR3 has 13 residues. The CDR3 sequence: CASSVGGLETQYF.

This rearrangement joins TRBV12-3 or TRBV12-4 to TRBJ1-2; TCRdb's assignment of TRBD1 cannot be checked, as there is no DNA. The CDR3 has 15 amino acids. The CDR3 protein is CASSLVGQTNYGYTF.

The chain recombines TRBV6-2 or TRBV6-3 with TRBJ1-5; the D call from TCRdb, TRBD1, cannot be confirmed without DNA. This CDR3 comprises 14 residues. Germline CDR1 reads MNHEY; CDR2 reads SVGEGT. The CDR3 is CASSILTGNQPQHF.

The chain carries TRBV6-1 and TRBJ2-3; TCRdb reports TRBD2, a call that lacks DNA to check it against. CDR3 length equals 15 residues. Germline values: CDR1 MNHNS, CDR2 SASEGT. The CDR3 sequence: CASSVTSGGPQTQYF.

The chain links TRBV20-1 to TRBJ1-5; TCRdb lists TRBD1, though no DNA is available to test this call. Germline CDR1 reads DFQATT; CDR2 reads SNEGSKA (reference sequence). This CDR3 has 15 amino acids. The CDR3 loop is CSAESPGGRNQPQHF.

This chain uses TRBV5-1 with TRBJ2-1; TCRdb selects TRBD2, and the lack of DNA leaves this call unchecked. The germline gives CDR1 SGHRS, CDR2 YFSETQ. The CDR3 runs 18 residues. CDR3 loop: CASSAGLAGPSSYNEQFF.

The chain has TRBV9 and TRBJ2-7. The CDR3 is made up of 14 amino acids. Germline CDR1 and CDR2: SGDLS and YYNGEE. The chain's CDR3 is CASSVATTSYEQYF.

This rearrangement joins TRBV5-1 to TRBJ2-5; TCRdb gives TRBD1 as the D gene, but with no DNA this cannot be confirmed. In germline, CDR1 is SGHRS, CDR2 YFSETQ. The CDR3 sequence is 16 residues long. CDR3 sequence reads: CASSYPTGVDQETQYF.